This T cell receptor beta chain was profiled in a study of chemoradiotherapy in HPV16-positive cancers. Turning to the study itself: Candidate HPV-specific clones and shared TCR motifs came from two HPV16-positive patients.

Findings of the study overall: Better recurrence-free survival went with HPV-responsive T-cell expansion in HPV16-positive patients. Only two HPV16-positive patients supplied the functional HPV-specificity definition.

About this clone itself: Its antigen is unidentified.

TCRdb keeps only in-frame clones here, not all; method: immunoSEQ multiplex PCR. The sample lists around 550 clones, around nine tenths seen once, with over 8% in the top ten. J gave up 2 bases and V 3 bases, and 18 bases lay outside the gene matches. CDR1 is ENHRY and CDR2 is SYGVKD in the germline V gene. This CDR3 has 20 residues. V and J are TRBV10-3 and TRBJ2-7; the match to TRBD2 covers 11 bases. The TCR sequence derives from a human donor with HPV-associated anogenital cancer. Sequences were derived from tumor tissue, sampled from a patient who underwent chemoradiotherapy. Written as DNA, the CDR3 is TGTGCCATCAGTGACCCCAGGAAATTTAGCGGGGGGGCTCAAACCTACGAGCAGTACTTC. It is translated as CAISDPRKFSGGAQTYEQYF.